This is a list of T cell receptor beta chains from one sample in a study of T cells in Graves' hyperthyroidism and ophthalmopathy. Via MiXCR, TCRdb re-called the multiplex PCR reads, giving one row per CDR3 protein. This sample has 550,000 to 850,000 distinct CDR3 sequences, with roughly a sixth found just once. Sequencing was done on a sample of blood. Receptors were obtained from a woman in her forties or fifties with Graves' hyperthyroidism that later progressed to Graves' ophthalmopathy. CDR3s include the opening cysteine and the closing phenylalanine or tryptophan. The D gene is left open where the match is weak. Size values are once, few and many counts, or a class for expanded clones, and some rows have none.

>NA|TRBJ2-3|TRBV13|TRBD1
CASSGQGTTDTQYF
TGTGCCAGCAGCGGACAGGGGACCACAGATACGCAGTATTTT
>few|TRBJ1-5|TRBV2|NA
CASSEGLGQPQHF
TGTGCCAGCAGTGAAGGTTTGGGTCAGCCCCAGCATTTT
>few|TRBJ2-5|TRBV6-6|TRBD2
CASSYSSGGVAETQYF
TGTGCCAGCAGTTACAGTAGCGGGGGGGTCGCCGAGACCCAGTACTTC
>NA|TRBJ2-7|TRBV5-1|NA
CASSLLGTDYEQYF
TGCGCCAGCAGCTTATTAGGCACAGACTACGAGCAGTACTTC
>NA|TRBJ2-2|TRBV25-1|NA
CASRRGRTGELFF
TGTGCCAGCCGTCGGGGGCGCACCGGGGAGCTGTTTTTT
>NA|TRBJ1-2|TRBV20-1|TRBD1
CSAAAGTGDQGYTF
TGCAGTGCAGCGGCCGGGACAGGGGATCAAGGCTACACCTTC
>many|TRBJ2-3|TRBV6-1|TRBD2
CASRRLAGSADTQYF
TGTGCCAGCAGGCGACTAGCGGGGAGTGCAGATACGCAGTATTTT
>once|TRBJ1-6|TRBV12-3/TRBV12-4|NA
CASSLFDTRNSPLHF
TGTGCCAGCAGTTTATTCGACACGCGAAATTCACCCCTCCACTTT
>many|TRBJ1-2|TRBV3-1|NA
CASSPGPSRFNYGYTF
TGTGCCAGCAGCCCGGGACCCTCCAGGTTTAACTATGGCTACACCTTC
>NA|TRBJ2-2|TRBV7-6|TRBD2
CASSLLGEGNTGELFF
TGTGCCAGCAGCTTACTTGGGGAGGGGAACACCGGGGAGCTGTTTTTT
>once|TRBJ1-1|TRBV4-3|NA
CASSQVLLRGLNTEAFF
TGCGCCAGCAGCCAAGTGCTATTGAGAGGGCTGAACACTGAAGCTTTCTTT
>few|TRBJ2-5|TRBV19|TRBD1
CASSGMTGGRETQYF
TGTGCCAGTAGTGGAATGACAGGGGGAAGGGAGACCCAGTACTTC
>many|TRBJ2-3|TRBV2|TRBD1
CASSEAPGQGLTDTQYF
TGTGCCAGCAGTGAAGCCCCGGGACAGGGACTCACAGATACGCAGTATTTT